This is a list of T cell receptor beta chains from one sample in a study of metastatic and nonmetastatic thyroid tumors. TCRdb re-analyzed the PCR reads through MiXCR. The sample includes tens of thousands of clones, 15% of them seen just once. The specimen sequenced was blood. The receptors come from a female donor with papillary thyroid cancer or a benign thyroid nodule (not recorded which). Some clones in this sample may be carry-over from other donors' samples. The CDR3 runs from the conserved cysteine through the conserved F or W. D genes are given only for firm matches. Expanded clones are given a class, and other clones once, few, many or no size at all.

size | D | J | length | V | CDR3 | DNA
NA | NA | TRBJ2-7 | 15 | TRBV20-1 | CSARDQGGGPHEQYF | TGCAGTGCTAGAGATCAGGGGGGAGGGCCACACGAGCAGTACTTC
many | NA | TRBJ1-5 | 14 | TRBV2 | CASSEQQGNQPQHF | TGTGCCAGCAGTGAACAACAGGGCAATCAGCCCCAGCATTTT
NA | NA | TRBJ2-2 | 16 | TRBV12-3/TRBV12-4 | CASTTRWWGFNGELLF | TGTGCCAGCACCACCCGTTGGTGGGGGTTCAACGGGGAGCTGCTTTTT
NA | NA | TRBJ2-6 | 17 | TRBV5-1 | CASSLDAMGSGANVLTF | TGCGCCAGCAGCTTGGACGCTATGGGCTCTGGGGCCAACGTCCTGACTTTC
many | NA | TRBJ1-1 | 14 | TRBV20-1 | CSALTGTDNTEAFF | TGCAGTGCTCTAACGGGAACAGACAACACTGAAGCTTTCTTT
NA | NA | TRBJ1-1 | 17 | TRBV4-3 | CASSQDAMGEIATEAFF | TGCGCCAGCAGCCAAGATGCGATGGGAGAAATTGCCACTGAAGCTTTCTTT
NA | NA | TRBJ2-3 | 16 | TRBV11-2 | CASGIGGGTYTDTQYF | TGTGCCAGCGGCATTGGTGGCGGAACATACACAGATACGCAGTATTTT
many | NA | TRBJ1-1 | 14 | TRBV20-1 | CSARGRGRETEAFF | TGCAGTGCTAGAGGAAGAGGCAGAGAGACTGAAGCTTTCTTT
many | NA | TRBJ2-1 | 12 | TRBV6-2/TRBV6-3 | CASSFRRGEQFF | TGTGCCAGCAGTTTCCGGCGGGGTGAGCAGTTCTTC
many | NA | TRBJ2-1 | 16 | TRBV9 | CASSVEVSERYNEQFF | TGTGCCAGCAGCGTAGAGGTTAGCGAGAGATACAATGAGCAGTTCTTC
NA | NA | TRBJ2-7 | 16 | TRBV4-1 | CASSQDFPGSSYEQYF | TGCGCCAGCAGCCAAGATTTCCCGGGGAGCTCCTACGAGCAGTACTTC
many | NA | TRBJ2-7 | 14 | TRBV15 | CATSSEGRLNEQYF | TGTGCCACCAGCAGTGAGGGCCGCCTAAACGAGCAGTACTTC
many | TRBD2 | TRBJ2-3 | 18 | TRBV4-1 | CASSQDPRVAGGTDTQYF | TGCGCCAGCAGCCAAGATCCCAGGGTGGCGGGAGGGACAGATACGCAGTATTTT
few | NA | TRBJ2-1 | 15 | TRBV19 | CASSRDFISYNEQFF | TGTGCCAGTAGTCGGGACTTTATCTCCTACAATGAGCAGTTCTTC
many | TRBD2 | TRBJ2-1 | 15 | TRBV20-1 | CSARATGLVYNEQFF | TGCAGTGCTAGGGCCACGGGACTAGTATACAATGAGCAGTTCTTC
few | NA | TRBJ2-7 | 11 | TRBV28 | CASSFGPAEYF | TGTGCCAGCAGTTTTGGACCCGCCGAGTACTTC
NA | NA | TRBJ2-5 | 14 | TRBV4-1 | CASSQDRLQETQYF | TGCGCCAGCAGCCAAGATCGGCTACAAGAGACCCAGTACTTC
many | NA | TRBJ2-5 | 13 | TRBV5-1 | CASSPLRRETQYF | TGCGCCAGCAGCCCCTTGAGGAGGGAGACCCAGTACTTC
many | NA | TRBJ1-5 | 16 | TRBV6-2/TRBV6-3 | CASSYSSRGSNQPQHF | TGTGCCAGCAGTTACTCGAGTCGGGGAAGCAATCAGCCCCAGCATTTT
many | TRBD2 | TRBJ2-5 | 14 | TRBV19 | CATAWAGGEETQYF | TGTGCCACCGCTTGGGCGGGAGGGGAAGAGACCCAGTACTTC
many | TRBD1 | TRBJ1-1 | 14 | TRBV6-1 | CASRGTGVGTEAFF | TGTGCCAGCAGGGGGACAGGAGTGGGCACTGAAGCTTTCTTT
many | NA | TRBJ1-2 | 13 | TRBV6-5 | CASSYSWGRGYTF | TGTGCCAGCAGTTACTCATGGGGGCGAGGCTACACCTTC
medium-sized | TRBD1 | TRBJ2-7 | 15 | TRBV18 | CASSLTGTGGYEQYF | TGTGCCAGCTCACTAACCGGGACAGGCGGATACGAGCAGTACTTC
many | NA | TRBJ1-3 | 14 | TRBV3-1 | CASSQGLSGNTIYF | TGTGCCAGCAGCCAGGGTCTCTCTGGAAACACCATATATTTT
many | NA | TRBJ2-7 | 12 | TRBV12-3/TRBV12-4 | CASTSLGYEQYF | TGTGCCAGCACTTCATTAGGCTACGAGCAGTACTTC
NA | NA | TRBJ2-5 | 15 | TRBV11-2 | CASSLVYREQETQYF | TGTGCCAGCAGCTTAGTGTACCGGGAGCAAGAGACCCAGTACTTC
many | NA | TRBJ2-7 | 14 | TRBV3-1 | CASSQDLTNYEQYF | TGTGCCAGCAGCCAAGACCTCACCAACTACGAGCAGTACTTC
many | NA | TRBJ2-5 | 12 | TRBV11-2 | CASSLNGETQYF | TGTGCCAGCAGCTTAAACGGGGAGACCCAGTACTTC
NA | NA | TRBJ2-2 | 14 | TRBV5-6 | CASSLSASTGELFF | TGTGCCAGCAGCTTGTCGGCCAGCACCGGGGAGCTGTTTTTT
NA | TRBD2 | TRBJ2-3 | 18 | TRBV4-1 | CASSQDGTSGRSGDTHYF | TGCGCCAGCAGCCAAGATGGGACTAGCGGGAGATCGGGAGATACTCATTATTTT
many | NA | TRBJ1-1 | 18 | TRBV18 | CASSLTKTRGRMNTEAFF | TGTGCCAGCTCACTAACAAAGACTCGAGGCAGAATGAACACTGAAGCTTTCTTT
many | NA | TRBJ2-1 | 12 | TRBV29-1 | CSVGWGNNEQFF | TGCAGCGTTGGATGGGGGAACAATGAGCAGTTCTTC
many | TRBD1 | TRBJ2-7 | 15 | TRBV7-2 | CASSPDPGQGRRQYF | TGTGCCAGCAGCCCAGATCCGGGACAGGGGAGACGGCAGTACTTC
NA | TRBD2 | TRBJ2-3 | 16 | TRBV11-1 | CASSPRLAVNLNTQYF | TGTGCCAGCAGCCCTCGACTAGCGGTGAACCTGAATACGCAGTATTTT
many | TRBD1 | TRBJ1-1 | 13 | TRBV2 | CASGKQGITEAFF | TGTGCCAGCGGGAAACAGGGGATCACTGAAGCTTTCTTT
NA | TRBD2 | TRBJ2-7 | 18 | TRBV19 | CASSIEVGLAGELNEQYF | TGTGCCAGTAGTATAGAAGTCGGGCTAGCGGGAGAATTGAACGAGCAGTACTTC
NA | NA | TRBJ1-1 | 14 | TRBV30 | CAWRFDGGTGEAFF | TGTGCCTGGAGATTTGACGGGGGTACAGGTGAAGCTTTCTTT
many | TRBD2 | TRBJ2-1 | 17 | TRBV30 | CAWRALRMTSGRNEQFF | TGTGCCTGGAGGGCCTTAAGGATGACTAGCGGGAGGAATGAGCAGTTCTTC
many | NA | TRBJ1-1 | 13 | TRBV2 | CASRGGHYTEAFF | TGTGCCAGCAGGGGCGGACACTACACTGAAGCTTTCTTT
NA | NA | TRBJ2-7 | 15 | TRBV20-1 | CSARSLQGSSDEQYF | TGCAGTGCTAGGAGCCTACAGGGCTCGTCTGACGAGCAGTACTTC
NA | TRBD2 | TRBJ2-3 | 16 | TRBV19 | CASSPQLAGLTDTQYF | TGTGCCAGTAGTCCCCAACTAGCGGGCCTCACAGATACGCAGTATTTT
many | NA | TRBJ2-3 | 14 | TRBV19 | CASSKMEGTDTQYF | TGTGCCAGTAGTAAAATGGAGGGCACAGATACGCAGTATTTT
medium-sized | TRBD1 | TRBJ1-1 | 17 | TRBV28 | CASSFWGTGGAGGDAFF | TGTGCCAGCAGTTTTTGGGGGACAGGGGGCGCCGGGGGTGACGCTTTCTTT
NA | NA | TRBJ2-7 | 11 | TRBV11-3 | CASSTSREQYF | TGTGCCAGCTCCACCTCGAGGGAGCAGTACTTC
many | TRBD1 | TRBJ2-1 | 17 | TRBV24-1 | CATSEAGQGAPDNEQFF | TGTGCCACCAGTGAGGCGGGACAGGGGGCGCCGGACAATGAGCAGTTCTTC
many | TRBD2 | TRBJ2-2 | 14 | TRBV27 | CASWGGGVTGELFF | TGTGCCAGCTGGGGGGGGGGAGTCACCGGGGAGCTGTTTTTT
few | TRBD2 | TRBJ2-1 | 13 | TRBV6-1 | CASRLAGFNEQFF | TGTGCCAGCAGACTAGCGGGGTTCAATGAGCAGTTCTTC
many | NA | TRBJ2-7 | 16 | TRBV20-1 | CSARDRDPTGNSEQYF | TGCAGTGCTAGAGACCGGGACCCAACGGGAAACTCCGAGCAGTACTTC
medium-sized | NA | TRBJ2-7 | 14 | TRBV20-1 | CSASGTFLSYEQYF | TGCAGTGCCAGTGGGACGTTCCTCTCCTACGAGCAGTACTTC
many | NA | TRBJ1-2 | 12 | TRBV29-1 | CSVDSQGYGYTF | TGCAGCGTTGACTCACAGGGCTATGGCTACACCTTC
many | NA | TRBJ1-3 | 15 | TRBV7-8 | CASSLVAASGNTIYF | TGTGCCAGCAGCTTAGTGGCAGCTTCAGGGAACACCATATATTTT
many | NA | TRBJ2-5 | 14 | TRBV5-5 | CASSLAAAQETQYF | TGTGCCAGCAGCTTGGCAGCAGCCCAAGAGACCCAGTACTTC
NA | NA | TRBJ2-7 | 12 | TRBV30 | CACHPLGYEQYF | TGTGCCTGTCACCCCTTGGGATACGAGCAGTACTTC
NA | NA | TRBJ2-5 | 17 | TRBV7-2 | CASSEGAAGGPQETQYF | TGTGCCAGCAGCGAGGGGGCTGCGGGGGGACCTCAAGAGACCCAGTACTTC
many | TRBD1 | TRBJ1-4 | 16 | TRBV2 | CASSGGQVSTNEKLFF | TGTGCCAGCAGCGGGGGACAGGTTTCAACTAATGAAAAACTGTTTTTT
many | NA | TRBJ2-7 | 13 | TRBV10-1 | CASRRDIGYEQYF | TGCGCCAGCAGGAGGGACATCGGATACGAGCAGTACTTC
few | NA | TRBJ2-3 | 14 | TRBV27 | CASSLGYSSQPQYF | TGTGCCAGCAGTTTGGGGTATAGCAGTCAGCCCCAGTATTTT
few | TRBD1 | TRBJ1-1 | 15 | TRBV6-5 | CASSYSRTGNTEAFF | TGTGCCAGCAGTTACTCCCGGACAGGGAACACTGAAGCTTTCTTT
many | TRBD1 | TRBJ2-3 | 16 | TRBV7-9 | CASSPGSGTETDTQYF | TGTGCCAGCAGCCCCGGGTCCGGGACAGAGACAGATACGCAGTATTTT
medium-sized | TRBD1 | TRBJ2-7 | 14 | TRBV6-5 | CASSYSAGGDEQYF | TGTGCCAGCAGTTACTCCGCAGGGGGCGACGAGCAGTACTTC